The clone carrying this T cell receptor beta chain was counted ten times or more. Its target is not known. Researchers built TCR beta libraries using quantitative 5'-RACE with molecular barcodes. Via MiXCR, TCRdb re-called the 5' RACE reads, giving one row per CDR3 protein. The top ten clones hold approximately 2.5% of a sample with 200,000 to 300,000 distinct CDR3 sequences, under 12% of them seen once. The entry originates in a study of CD8 T cells in ankylosing spondylitis. Study-level findings and limits: Disease-associated clones were reportedly significantly overrepresented in matched ankylosing spondylitis synovial fluid. Previously reported in reactive arthritis synovial fluid and blood were some of the motif variants. What appeared characteristic of ankylosing spondylitis blood was a TCR beta motif of under 10 highly homologous variants.

The sample comprised blood, either unsorted or a sorted T cell fraction (not recorded which). This TCR was sampled from a male donor with ankylosing spondylitis or in good health (not recorded which).

The CDR3 DNA is TGTGCCACCTCCGGGACTAGCAGCAATGAGCAGTTCTTC. Translated: CATSGTSSNEQFF. The V and J genes are TRBV24-1 and TRBJ2-1, with 9 bases fitting TRBD2. The CDR3 spans 13 residues. V lost 9 bases to trimming and J lost 6 bases; unmatched junction nucleotides: 5. Germline CDR1 KGHDR, CDR2 SFDVKD.